The 28 T cell receptor beta chains below were found in one sample sequenced in a study of T cells in Graves' hyperthyroidism and ophthalmopathy. Amplification of TCR beta CDR3 regions used RNA as the template. With the HTBI primer set, the TCR CDR3 went through a first round of RT-PCR. MiXCR, run by TCRdb on the multiplex PCR reads, gives a single entry per CDR3 protein. The repertoire holds roughly 640,000 distinct CDR3 sequences, with about 16% as singletons. Sequencing was done on a sample of blood. Source of these receptors: a woman between 35 and 50 years old with Graves' ophthalmopathy.

This clonotype was seen at least ten times. The chain joins TRBV30 to TRBJ1-4; D gene ambiguous. The CDR3 is 16 residues long. V was clipped by 0 bases and J by 0 bases, with 11 bases between them. Germline CDR1 GTSNPN, CDR2 SVGIG (reference sequence). For the CDR3, the DNA is TGTGCCTGGAGTGTACCCACAAGTGCAACTAATGAAAAACTGTTTTTT. The encoded protein is CAWSVPTSATNEKLFF.

This clonotype came up a few times. A much more abundant neighbour one base away suggests this may be a read error. This chain uses TRBV20-1 with TRBJ2-7; 11 nucleotides agree with TRBD2. The CDR3 consists of 13 residues. In germline, CDR1 is DFQATT, CDR2 SNEGSKA (reference sequence). The CDR3 DNA sequence: TGCAGTGCTTCTAGCGGGGGGTCCTGCGAGCAGTACTTC. Protein sequence: CSASSGGSCEQYF.

This clonotype was observed at least ten times. V is TRBV2 and J is TRBJ2-1; TRBD1 might be the D (6 bases). Deletions cut 8 bases from V and 8 bases from J, with 16 bases between. Germline V lookup: CDR1 SNHLY, CDR2 FYNNEI. This CDR3 contains 13 residues. The CDR3 DNA follows: TGTGCCAGCTGCAGAGGGGCAGGGGATGAGCAGTTCTTC. It codes for CASCRGAGDEQFF. The whole variable domain, filled in from reference TRBV2 and TRBJ2-1, reads EPEVTQTPSHQVTQMGQEVILRCVPISNHLYFYWYRQILGQKVEFLVSFYNNEISEKSEIFDDQFSVERPDGSNFTLKIRSTKLEDSAMYFCASCRGAGDEQFFGPGTRLTVL.

The chain links TRBV2 to TRBJ2-1; no definite D call. Germline values: CDR1 SNHLY, CDR2 FYNNEI. This CDR3 contains 15 residues. V was trimmed by 2 bases and J by 2 bases, leaving 10 bases between them. Here the CDR3 DNA reads TGTGCCAGCAGTGAAAGAGAGACCACCTACAATGAGCAGTTCTTC. This encodes CASSERETTYNEQFF.

V is TRBV28 and J is TRBJ2-1; 12 nucleotides align to TRBD2. This CDR3 region has 16 residues. V dropped 5 bases and J dropped 8; count of bases not matched to a gene: 10. Germline loops: CDR1 MDHEN, CDR2 SYDVKM. CDR3 region: CASSPPTSGSRDEQFF. In DNA form, the CDR3 reads TGTGCCAGCAGTCCCCCGACTAGCGGGAGTAGAGATGAGCAGTTCTTC.

The rearrangement joins TRBV5-1 to TRBJ1-1; D possibly corresponds to TRBD1 (5 bases). V was shortened by 4 bases and J by 5 bases, with 18 bases between the two germline ends. The CDR3 has 15 amino acids. Germline loops: CDR1 SGHRS, CDR2 YFSETQ. The chain's CDR3 is CASSPGVAGGTEAFF. In DNA, the CDR3 is TGCGCCAGCAGCCCTGGCGTTGCGGGGGGAACTGAAGCTTTCTTT.

This clonotype was counted at least ten times. The V and J genes are TRBV2 and TRBJ2-3; D gene uncertain. The CDR3 consists of 14 residues. The germline CDR1 and CDR2 sequences are SNHLY and FYNNEI. The V and J ends lost 6 bases and 0 bases respectively, with 10 bases between them. The CDR3 is CASSLVPSTDTQYF. The DNA of the CDR3 is TGTGCCAGCAGCTTAGTCCCCAGCACAGATACGCAGTATTTT.

This clonotype has just one count. The J gene is TRBJ2-3, the V gene TRBV5-1; 7 nucleotides line up with TRBD2. The CDR3 contains 16 residues. The junction had 7 bases not matched to a gene; V was cut back by 1 base and J by 2 bases. Per germline, CDR1 SGHRS and CDR2 YFSETQ. This CDR3 reads CASSLLSSGNTDTQYF. CDR3 nucleotide sequence: TGCGCCAGCAGCTTGTTGTCTAGCGGAAACACAGATACGCAGTATTTT.

J is TRBJ2-1 and V is TRBV2; 7 nucleotides line up with TRBD2. Germline CDR1 reads SNHLY; CDR2 reads FYNNEI. V trimming: 6 bases; J trimming: 4 bases; junction bases outside the gene matches: 6. This CDR3 region has 14 residues. The CDR3 DNA reads TGTGCCAGCAGACCGGGACTATCTTACAATGAGCAGTTCTTC. Its protein is CASRPGLSYNEQFF.

This clonotype was found many times. The chain carries TRBV28 and TRBJ2-7; D gene ambiguous. Germline V lookup: CDR1 MDHEN, CDR2 SYDVKM. CDR3 length: 12 amino acids. The ends were cut back, 6 bases at V and 2 bases at J, with 8 bases in the middle. For the CDR3, the DNA is TGTGCCAGCAGACTGAGGCCCTACGAGCAGTACTTC. Translation: CASRLRPYEQYF. Variable domain in full (rest from reference TRBV28 and TRBJ2-7): DVKVTQSSRYLVKRTGEKVFLECVQDMDHENMFWYRQDPGLGLRLIYFSYDVKMKEKGDIPEGYSVSREKKERFSLILESASTNQTSMYLCASRLRPYEQYFGPGTRLTVT.

The table lists this clonotype with many counts. CDR3 loop: CASSGSARYQPQHF. For the CDR3, the DNA is TGTGCCAGCAGCGGCTCCGCGCGATATCAGCCCCAGCATTTT. The chain has TRBV12-3 or TRBV12-4 and TRBJ1-5; D gene ambiguous. V lost 6 bases to trimming and J lost 5 bases, with 14 bases between them. The length of the CDR3 is 14 residues.

V usage is TRBV5-1 and J usage is TRBJ2-5; 13 nucleotides match TRBD2. CDR3 length: 16 residues. Germline V gene sequence: CDR1 SGHRS, CDR2 YFSETQ. V trimming: 4 bases; J trimming: 5 bases; junction bases outside the gene matches: 8. The CDR3 is CASSAGTSGIGETQYF. CDR3 sequence (DNA): TGCGCCAGCAGCGCGGGGACTAGCGGGATTGGTGAGACCCAGTACTTC. The entire variable domain, with the rest obtained from reference TRBV5-1 and TRBJ2-5, is as follows: KAGVTQTPRYLIKTRGQQVTLSCSPISGHRSVSWYQQTPGQGLQFLFEYFSETQRNKGNFPGRFSGRQFSNSRSEMNVSTLELGDSALYLCASSAGTSGIGETQYFGPGTRLLVL.

There are many counts of this clonotype. This rearrangement joins TRBV12-3 or TRBV12-4 to TRBJ1-5; TRBD1 is a possible D gene (5 bases). V gave up 8 bases and J gave up 5 bases, with 16 bases separating them. This CDR3 is built from 14 residues. The CDR3 region has the DNA TGTGCCAGCCGCCCGGGACTAATGGATCAGCCCCAGCATTTT. This translates into CASRPGLMDQPQHF.

This clonotype was found many times. The chain joins TRBV11-2 to TRBJ2-7; D unresolved. Trimming removed 5 bases at V and 6 bases at J, with 17 bases between. Germline-derived CDR1 and CDR2 are SGHAT and FQNNGV. CDR3 length: 14 amino acids. As DNA, the CDR3 is TGTGCCAGCAGCCGGATTCGATCGGCTCCCGAGCAGTACTTC. Amino acid sequence: CASSRIRSAPEQYF.

This clonotype was detected many times. The chain combines TRBV3-1 with TRBJ2-1, with 8 positions matching TRBD2. The V gene end was trimmed by 0 bases and the J gene end by 0 bases; junction bases not matched to a gene: 4. The CDR3 consists of 17 residues. From germline, CDR1 is LGHDT and CDR2 YNNKEL (reference sequence). The CDR3 bases are TGTGCCAGCAGCCAAGAAAGGCTAGCGGGCTCCTACAATGAGCAGTTCTTC. The encoded protein is CASSQERLAGSYNEQFF.

This clonotype showed up just a few times. The chain uses TRBV28 and TRBJ2-1; no clear D. The germline CDR1 and CDR2 sequences are MDHEN and SYDVKM. The V end was cut by 6 bases, the J end by 12 bases, with 12 bases between. The CDR3 extends over 11 amino acids. CDR3 sequence: CASRSSLGQFF. In DNA form, the CDR3 reads TGTGCCAGCAGATCGAGCTTAGGGCAGTTCTTC.

The V and J genes are TRBV18 and TRBJ1-6; no firm D call. The CDR3 spans 15 residues. Per the germline V gene, CDR1 is KGHSH and CDR2 is LQKENI. Deletions cut 1 base from V and 10 bases from J, with 14 bases between. This CDR3 is CASSPLAGDESPLHF. The CDR3 DNA reads as TGTGCCAGCTCACCACTTGCAGGAGATGAATCACCCCTCCACTTT.

The chain couples TRBV27 to TRBJ1-4, with D possibly matching TRBD1 (5 bases). The CDR3 is made up of 16 amino acids. Per the germline V gene, CDR1 is MNHEY and CDR2 is SMNVEV (reference sequence). V was shortened by 2 bases and J by 0 bases, with 10 bases between the two germline ends. In DNA form, the CDR3 reads TGTGCCAGCAGTTTAATCGGGGCCGCAACTAATGAAAAACTGTTTTTT. Translation gives CASSLIGAATNEKLFF. Looking up the rest from reference TRBV27 and TRBJ1-4 gives the full variable domain: EAQVTQNPRYLITVTGKKLTVTCSQNMNHEYMSWYRQDPGLGLRQIYYSMNVEVTDKGDVPEGYKVSRKEKRNFPLILESPSPNQTSLYFCASSLIGAATNEKLFFGSGTQLSVL.

This clonotype was seen only a few times. The chain has TRBV2 and TRBJ2-2, with a tentative D call TRBD2 (5 bases). Germline V gives CDR1 SNHLY, CDR2 FYNNEI. The CDR3 totals 13 residues. The ends were cut back, 8 bases at V and 6 bases at J, with 13 bases in the middle. The CDR3 is CASLLGPPGELFF. The CDR3 DNA reads as TGTGCCAGCCTACTAGGACCGCCCGGGGAGCTGTTTTTT.

This clonotype was seen more than once but under ten times. J is TRBJ2-7 and V is TRBV4-1, with D hard to call. CDR3 size: 14 residues. Germline loops: CDR1 MGHRA, CDR2 YSYEKL. Deletions cut 4 bases from V and 5 bases from J, with 15 bases between. CDR3 DNA sequence: TGCGCCAGCAGCCTTGGACCATTTAAGGACGAGCAGTACTTC. Its protein product is CASSLGPFKDEQYF.

This clonotype was seen ten or more times. CDR3 sequence: CASSRDGLGNQPQHF. CDR3 nucleotide sequence: TGTGCCAGCAGTCGAGACGGACTTGGCAATCAGCCCCAGCATTTT. This chain joins TRBV27 and TRBJ1-5; D call uncertain. The ends were cut back, 5 bases at V and 2 bases at J, with 13 bases in the middle. Germline V CDR1 and CDR2: MNHEY, SMNVEV (reference sequence). This CDR3 is built from 15 residues.

This clonotype was detected a few times. The chain employs TRBV5-1 and TRBJ1-6; no definite D call. CDR3 length: 15 amino acids. Per the germline V gene, CDR1 is SGHRS and CDR2 is YFSETQ. V shed 4 bases and J shed 0 bases, with 8 bases lying between them. CDR3 nucleotide sequence: TGCGCCAGCAGCCCGGACGGCTCCTATAATTCACCCCTCCACTTT. It translates to CASSPDGSYNSPLHF.

There are a few counts of this clonotype. The chain links TRBV29-1 to TRBJ2-3; TRBD2 aligns across 9 bases. V was pared by 4 bases and J by 8 bases, with 7 bases of the junction left unmatched. This CDR3 is 13 amino acids long. Germline V lookup: CDR1 SQVTM, CDR2 ANQGSEA. The chain's CDR3 is CSVVSGSVFTQYF. CDR3 bases: TGCAGCGTTGTTAGCGGGAGCGTTTTTACGCAGTATTTT.

The chain uses TRBV3-1 and TRBJ2-7; possibly TRBD2 for D (6 bases). Deletions cut 4 bases from V and 2 bases from J, with 15 bases between. Germline lookup yields CDR1 LGHDT and CDR2 YNNKEL (reference sequence). The CDR3 has 15 amino acids. The CDR3 nucleotides are TGTGCCAGCAGCCCTAGACGTAGCGGAACCTACGAGCAGTACTTC. This sequence encodes CASSPRRSGTYEQYF.

The rearrangement links TRBV30 to TRBJ2-7; 11 bases align to TRBD1. V shed 4 bases and J 6 bases; nucleotides not matched to a gene: 5. This CDR3 spans 13 amino acids. Germline values: CDR1 GTSNPN, CDR2 SVGIG (reference sequence). The CDR3 DNA is TGTGCCTGGAATAGGGACAGGGGGAGCGAGCAGTACTTC. Its protein is CAWNRDRGSEQYF.

This clonotype was found a few times. The chain employs TRBV28 and TRBJ1-5; D is ambiguous. The V and J ends lost 10 bases and 6 bases respectively, with 10 bases between them. The germline gives CDR1 MDHEN, CDR2 SYDVKM. The CDR3 contains 11 residues. The chain's CDR3 is CATSHFQPQHF. CDR3 DNA: TGTGCCACCTCGCACTTTCAGCCCCAGCATTTT.

There are many counts of this clonotype. The V gene is TRBV11-2, the J gene TRBJ2-5, with a weak D call TRBD2 (6 bases). The CDR3 spans 15 residues. Germline V CDR1 and CDR2: SGHAT, FQNNGV. Between the trimmed V and J ends, which lost 1 base and 4 bases, there was a span of 13 bases. CDR3 DNA: TGTGCCAGCAGCTTAGGGTCGGGAGCAGGAGAGACCCAGTACTTC. Encoded protein: CASSLGSGAGETQYF.

The genes are TRBV16 and TRBJ2-5; no definite D call. Trimming removed 2 bases at V and 7 bases at J, with 11 bases between. Germline assignment: CDR1 KGHSY and CDR2 FQNENV. The CDR3 has 13 residues. In DNA form, the CDR3 reads TGTGCCAGCAGCCAAGAGCAAATGGGGACCCAGTACTTC. It yields the protein CASSQEQMGTQYF.